In this sample, the clone carrying this T cell receptor beta chain turned up once. This CDR3 has 16 amino acids. With V trimmed by 2 bases and J by 10 bases, 11 bases remained unmatched. Per germline, CDR1 LGHNA and CDR2 YNFKEQ. These data belong to a study of blood T cell repertoires in COVID-19. Across the whole study: Italy, Spain and the United States were the sources of the convalescent and acute COVID-19 samples. Sample material is recorded as cDNA or gDNA derived from T cells, B-cell-depleted T cells, or PBMCs.

Original processing methods: Amplification of reference gene primers provided the estimated nucleated cell counts. Clones were read by immunoSEQ multiplex PCR, and TCRdb kept only the in-frame ones, dropping some. V, J and clone size reflect that table, while D and trimming were determined from the DNA. Of tens of thousands of clones listed, over 75% are singletons. This TCR derives from a woman between 70 and 85 years old with acute or convalescent COVID-19. Sequencing was done on a sample of peripheral blood. The chain employs TRBV4-2 and TRBJ2-1; TRBD2 agrees at 10 bases. The CDR3 is CASSQFSAGGLGEQFF. The DNA for the CDR3 is TGTGCCAGCAGCCAATTCTCAGCGGGAGGGTTAGGGGAGCAGTTCTTC.